This is a list of T cell receptor beta chains from one sample in a study of blood T cells in healthy people across ages. TCRdb redid the calling of the 5' RACE reads with MiXCR, one entry per CDR3 protein. The sample records 550,000 to 700,000 distinct CDR3 sequences, 25% to 30% being singletons. Sample: blood. These receptors all stem from a woman in her 70s in good health. The CDR3 runs from the conserved cysteine through the conserved F or W. A D gene is named only where the DNA matches it firmly. Part of the rows lack a size; the others show once, few, many or a class for expanded clones.

TRBJ2-7 | few | - | 14 | TRBV11-2 | TGTGCCAGCAGCTTAGATCGACTGGAGGGCGAGCAGTACTTC | CASSLDRLEGEQYF
TRBJ1-4 | - | TRBD1 | 15 | TRBV7-2 | TGTGCCAGCAGCACCCGACAGGGAGGGGTTGAAAAACTGTTTTTT | CASSTRQGGVEKLFF
TRBJ2-3 | few | TRBD1 | 15 | TRBV30 | TGTGCCTGGAGGGGGACAGGGGGATTTTTGGATACGCAGTATTTT | CAWRGTGGFLDTQYF
TRBJ1-4 | - | - | 13 | TRBV9 | TGTGCCAGCAGCGTAGGGGCGGGTGAAAAACTGTTTTTT | CASSVGAGEKLFF
TRBJ1-5 | few | TRBD1 | 18 | TRBV7-9 | TGTGCCAGCAGCTTAGGGACAGGGGGTCCCCTTAGCAATCAGCCCCAGCATTTT | CASSLGTGGPLSNQPQHF
TRBJ1-5 | few | TRBD1 | 13 | TRBV12-3/TRBV12-4 | TGTGCCAGCAGTACAGGGGGCGATCAGCCCCAGCATTTT | CASSTGGDQPQHF
TRBJ1-3 | few | - | 15 | TRBV9 | TGTGCCAGCAGCGTCGAGGGCCTCTCTGGAAACACCATATATTTT | CASSVEGLSGNTIYF
TRBJ2-1 | - | TRBD2 | 14 | TRBV7-9 | TGTGCCGGAGGACTAGCGGGGGGCCGGGATGAGCAGTTCTTC | CAGGLAGGRDEQFF
TRBJ2-2 | few | - | 15 | TRBV7-2 | TGTGCCAGCAGCCGATTCGCGGGGAACACCGGGGAGCTGTTTTTT | CASSRFAGNTGELFF
TRBJ2-5 | few | TRBD1 | 14 | TRBV5-1 | TGCGCCAGCAGCGCGCCGGACAGGGGAGAGACCCAGTACTTC | CASSAPDRGETQYF
TRBJ2-4 | few | - | 14 | TRBV6-5 | TGTGCCAGCAGTTATGGCAGGGTTAATGACATTCAGTACTTC | CASSYGRVNDIQYF
TRBJ1-4 | few | - | 13 | TRBV7-2 | TGTGCCAGCAGCTTCCGCGTGGATGAAAAACTGTTTTTT | CASSFRVDEKLFF
TRBJ2-1 | few | TRBD2 | 17 | TRBV20-1 | TGCAGTGCTAGAGGTCTGGGCGGGGGGGCACAGTACAATGAGCAGTTCTTC | CSARGLGGGAQYNEQFF
TRBJ2-1 | few | TRBD1 | 15 | TRBV20-1 | TGCAGTGCTAGGGACAGGGGAAAAACCTACAATGAGCAGTTCTTC | CSARDRGKTYNEQFF
TRBJ1-2 | - | - | 16 | TRBV6-6 | TGTGCCAGCAGTTACTCGCGGGGCCAGGTCTCTCTTGGCTACACCTTC | CASSYSRGQVSLGYTF